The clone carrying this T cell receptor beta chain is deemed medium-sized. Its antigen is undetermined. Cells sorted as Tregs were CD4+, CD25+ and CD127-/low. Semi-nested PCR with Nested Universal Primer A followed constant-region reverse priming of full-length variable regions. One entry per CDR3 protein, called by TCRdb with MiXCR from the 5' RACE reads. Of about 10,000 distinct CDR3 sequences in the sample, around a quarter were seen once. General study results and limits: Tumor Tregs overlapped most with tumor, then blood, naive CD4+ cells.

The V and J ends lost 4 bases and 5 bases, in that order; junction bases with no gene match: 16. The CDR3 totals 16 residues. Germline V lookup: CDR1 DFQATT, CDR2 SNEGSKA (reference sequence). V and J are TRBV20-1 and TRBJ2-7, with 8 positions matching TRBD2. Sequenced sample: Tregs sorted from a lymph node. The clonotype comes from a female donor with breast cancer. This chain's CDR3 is CSATRGRGTSLHEQYF. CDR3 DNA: TGCAGTGCTACTCGTGGGAGGGGGACTAGTCTCCACGAGCAGTACTTC.